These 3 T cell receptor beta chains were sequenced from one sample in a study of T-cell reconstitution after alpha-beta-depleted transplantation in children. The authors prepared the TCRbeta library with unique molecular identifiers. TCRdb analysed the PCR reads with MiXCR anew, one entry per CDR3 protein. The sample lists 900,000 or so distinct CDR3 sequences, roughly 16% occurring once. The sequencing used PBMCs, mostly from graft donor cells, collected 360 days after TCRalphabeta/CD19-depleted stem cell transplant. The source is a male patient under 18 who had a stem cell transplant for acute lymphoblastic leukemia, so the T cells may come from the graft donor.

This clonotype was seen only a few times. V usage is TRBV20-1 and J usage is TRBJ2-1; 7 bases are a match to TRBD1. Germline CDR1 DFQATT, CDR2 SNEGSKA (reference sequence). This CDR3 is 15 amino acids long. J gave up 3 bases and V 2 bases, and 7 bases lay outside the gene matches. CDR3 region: CSARRSGQVYNEQFF. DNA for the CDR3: TGCAGTGCTAGACGGAGCGGACAGGTCTACAATGAGCAGTTCTTC.

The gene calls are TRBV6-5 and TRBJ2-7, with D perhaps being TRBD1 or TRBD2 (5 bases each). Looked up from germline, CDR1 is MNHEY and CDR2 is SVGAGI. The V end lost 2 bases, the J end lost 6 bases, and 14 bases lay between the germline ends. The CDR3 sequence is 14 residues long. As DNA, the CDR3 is TGTGCCAGCAGTTACATTGGTCGAGGGGTCGAGCAGTACTTC. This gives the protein CASSYIGRGVEQYF.

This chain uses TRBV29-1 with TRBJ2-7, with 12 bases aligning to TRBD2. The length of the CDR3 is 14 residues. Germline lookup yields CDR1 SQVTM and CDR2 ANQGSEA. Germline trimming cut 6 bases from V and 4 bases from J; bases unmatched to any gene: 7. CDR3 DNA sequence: TGCAGCGTCAAACTCGGACTAGCGGGGTACGAGCAGTACTTC. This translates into CSVKLGLAGYEQYF.